The 23 T cell receptor beta chains below all came from one sample that was sequenced in a study of T-cell reconstitution after alpha-beta-depleted transplantation in children. TCRbeta library construction was performed incorporating unique molecular identifiers. TCRdb passed the PCR reads through MiXCR, listing each CDR3 protein once. The sample holds 450,000 to 600,000 distinct CDR3 sequences, approximately 29% seen once. The material sequenced was PBMCs from the stem cell graft donor, taken from the stem cell graft. The receptor source for this set is a human donor who donated a stem cell graft to a child with aplastic anemia.

J is TRBJ2-4 and V is TRBV5-1; 11 nucleotides match TRBD2. J lost 2 bases, V lost 2 bases, and 6 bases had no gene match. CDR1 and CDR2 from the germline V gene are SGHRS and YFSETQ. This CDR3 region has 17 residues. The CDR3 loop is CASSFTSGRSTKNIQYF. The CDR3, as DNA: TGCGCCAGCAGCTTTACTAGCGGGAGATCCACCAAAAACATTCAGTACTTC.

The genes are TRBV7-9 and TRBJ2-3, with D possibly being TRBD2 (5 bases). In germline, CDR1 is SEHNR, CDR2 FQNEAQ (reference sequence). The CDR3 is 14 residues long. V was pared by 4 bases and J by 4 bases, with 12 bases between. The CDR3 is CASSSMGAADTQYF. The CDR3 DNA follows: TGTGCCAGCAGCTCTATGGGAGCGGCAGATACGCAGTATTTT. Using reference TRBV7-9 and TRBJ2-3 for the parts outside the CDR3, the full variable domain is DTGVSQNPRHKITKRGQNVTFRCDPISEHNRLYWYRQTLGQGPEFLTYFQNEAQLEKSRLLSDRFSAERPKGSFSTLEIQRTEQGDSAMYLCASSSMGAADTQYFGPGTRLTVL.

This chain connects TRBV12-3 or TRBV12-4 to TRBJ2-7; 14 bases align to TRBD2. Losses at the gene ends were 6 bases for V and 3 bases for J; bases not matched to a gene: 7. The CDR3 extends over 16 amino acids. Here the CDR3 DNA reads TGTGCCAGCAGCCCCACCGGGACTAGCGGGAGCTACGAGCAGTACTTC. It yields the protein CASSPTGTSGSYEQYF.

The chain couples TRBV20-1 to TRBJ2-2, with 14 bases identical to TRBD2. V was pared by 0 bases and J by 9 bases, with 6 bases of the junction left unmatched. CDR1 is DFQATT, CDR2 SNEGSKA, per germline (reference sequence). The CDR3 consists of 16 residues. Here the CDR3 DNA reads TGCAGTGCTAGAGATTCGACTAGCGGGAGGGACCGGGAGCTGTTTTTT. It specifies CSARDSTSGRDRELFF.

V usage is TRBV9 and J usage is TRBJ2-1, with D maybe TRBD2 (6 bases). Germline assignment: CDR1 SGDLS and CDR2 YYNGEE. V lost 1 base and J lost 8, with 13 bases in between. The CDR3 consists of 14 residues. For the CDR3, the DNA is TGTGCCAGCAGCGTAATGGGACTGGGCGATGAGCAGTTCTTC. Its protein product is CASSVMGLGDEQFF.

V gene TRBV12-3 or TRBV12-4 combines with J gene TRBJ2-3; D unclear. The CDR3 covers 12 residues. V was trimmed by 7 bases and J by 5 bases, leaving 10 bases between them. The CDR3 region is CASMSLRDTQYF. The CDR3 DNA reads TGTGCCAGCATGAGTTTGCGAGATACGCAGTATTTT.

The chain uses TRBV4-2 and TRBJ1-1; D remains unclear. The ends were cut back, 4 bases at V and 1 base at J, with 10 bases in the middle. Germline V gene lookup returns CDR1 LGHNA and CDR2 YNFKEQ. The CDR3 sequence is 14 residues long. The CDR3 sequence: CASSRRAGNTEAFF. Written as DNA, the CDR3 is TGTGCCAGCAGCCGGAGGGCAGGGAACACTGAAGCTTTCTTT.

The V call is TRBV28, the J call TRBJ1-5, with D possibly TRBD1 on 5 matching bases. The germline V gene has CDR1 MDHEN and CDR2 SYDVKM. The CDR3 is made up of 11 amino acids. V gave up 9 bases and J gave up 4 bases, with 7 bases separating them. The CDR3 loop reads CASNRNQPQHF. CDR3 DNA sequence: TGTGCCAGTAACAGGAATCAGCCCCAGCATTTT.

The chain recombines TRBV6-1 with TRBJ2-1, with D maybe TRBD2 (5 bases). Trimming cost V 4 bases and J 9 bases, with 19 bases left between them. The CDR3 length is 15 residues. Germline V gene sequence: CDR1 MNHNS, CDR2 SASEGT. The CDR3 loop is CASSGWASQDFEQFF. The CDR3 DNA reads TGTGCCAGCAGTGGATGGGCTAGCCAAGATTTTGAGCAGTTCTTC.

This clonotype was seen a handful of times. The genes are TRBV25-1 and TRBJ1-1, with D unclear. Per the germline V gene, CDR1 is MGHDK and CDR2 is SYGVNS. This CDR3 comprises 14 residues. V was shortened by 4 bases and J by 4 bases, with 13 bases between the two germline ends. The CDR3 loop is CASSGRTLATEAFF. The CDR3 DNA sequence: TGTGCCAGCAGTGGTCGAACCCTCGCCACTGAAGCTTTCTTT.

The gene calls are TRBV5-1 and TRBJ2-1, with D maybe TRBD2 (7 bases). The V end was cut by 0 bases, the J end by 4 bases, with 14 bases between. CDR1 is SGHRS, CDR2 YFSETQ, per germline. The CDR3 has 16 residues. The CDR3 coding sequence is TGCGCCAGCAGCTTGGGGAGCGGGACACGTTACAATGAGCAGTTCTTC. Translating it yields CASSLGSGTRYNEQFF.

The chain carries TRBV30 and TRBJ2-2, with a weak D call TRBD2 (5 bases). The CDR3 totals 14 residues. From germline, CDR1 is GTSNPN and CDR2 SVGIG (reference sequence). Trimming took 2 bases from V and 0 from J, leaving 7 bases between them. This CDR3 reads CAWSRGTNTGELFF. The CDR3 region has the DNA TGTGCCTGGAGTCGGGGAACGAACACCGGGGAGCTGTTTTTT. The entire variable domain, with the rest obtained from reference TRBV30 and TRBJ2-2, is as follows: SQTIHQWPATLVQPVGSPLSLECTVEGTSNPNLYWYRQAAGRGLQLLFYSVGIGQISSEVPQNLSASRPQDRQFILSSKKLLLSDSGFYLCAWSRGTNTGELFFGEGSRLTVL.

V and J are TRBV6-1 and TRBJ2-2; no firm D call. In germline, CDR1 is MNHNS, CDR2 SASEGT. There are 14 residues in the CDR3. With 6 bases removed from V and 7 bases from J, the gap between germline ends came to 15 bases. The CDR3 protein is CASRQRGEFGELFF. CDR3 in DNA: TGTGCCAGCAGACAGCGAGGTGAATTCGGGGAGCTGTTTTTT.

This clonotype was seen a few times. The rearrangement links TRBV28 to TRBJ2-3; 9 bases map to TRBD2. This CDR3 spans 16 amino acids. V shed 4 bases, J shed 4 bases, and the junction held 9 bases outside the gene matches. CDR1 and CDR2 (germline): MDHEN, SYDVKM. CDR3 loop: CASSYLAGFNPDTQYF. The CDR3, as DNA: TGTGCCAGCAGTTACCTAGCGGGATTCAACCCAGATACGCAGTATTTT.

This clonotype was counted between two and nine times. The chain employs TRBV29-1 and TRBJ2-5; 7 bases align to TRBD2. The CDR3 has 12 amino acids. Germline V gives CDR1 SQVTM, CDR2 ANQGSEA. Unmatched junction bases numbered 3, after V lost 4 bases and J lost 4 bases. This CDR3 reads CSVGGGRETQYF. Written as DNA, the CDR3 is TGCAGCGTTGGAGGCGGGAGAGAGACCCAGTACTTC.

The CDR3 bases are TGTGCCAGTACCCCTGGGTGGGCAGATACGCAGTATTTT. This gives the protein CASTPGWADTQYF. V and J are TRBV6-1 and TRBJ2-3; no firm D call. The CDR3 runs to 13 residues. The ends were cut back, 9 bases at V and 4 bases at J, with 14 bases in the middle. The germline CDR1 and CDR2 sequences are MNHNS and SASEGT.

The rearrangement joins TRBV10-3 to TRBJ2-3, with D hard to call. V shed 0 bases and J shed 4 bases, with 11 bases lying between them. CDR1 and CDR2 (germline): ENHRY, SYGVKD. The CDR3 extends over 15 amino acids. The CDR3 region is CAISESELRPDTQYF. CDR3 sequence (DNA): TGTGCCATCAGTGAGTCGGAGCTTCGGCCAGATACGCAGTATTTT.

This sequence joins TRBV6-2 or TRBV6-3 and TRBJ2-7; D is unclear. Germline assignment: CDR1 MNHEY and CDR2 SVGEGT. CDR3 length: 18 residues. The germline V and J ends were trimmed by 2 bases and 1 base, with 21 bases remaining between them. CDR3 sequence (DNA): TGTGCCAGCAGTTACAGCCCGGAGAACTGGAAGGGTTCCTACGAGCAGTACTTC. Its translation: CASSYSPENWKGSYEQYF.

This clonotype occurred a few times. This sequence joins TRBV20-1 and TRBJ2-3; D remains unclear. Germline lookup yields CDR1 DFQATT and CDR2 SNEGSKA (reference sequence). Between the trimmed V and J ends, which lost 1 base and 2 bases, there was a span of 10 bases. The CDR3 spans 14 residues. The CDR3 here is CSARVGSYTDTQYF. DNA of the CDR3: TGCAGTGCTAGAGTCGGTAGCTACACAGATACGCAGTATTTT.

CDR3 residues: CASSQVTGGPYEQYF. The CDR3 coding sequence is TGCGCCAGCAGCCAAGTTACGGGAGGTCCCTACGAGCAGTACTTC. The chain uses TRBV4-3 and TRBJ2-7, with TRBD2 matching over 7 bases. The CDR3 length is 15 residues. Germline V gives CDR1 LGHNA, CDR2 YSLEER. The V segment lost 1 base and the J segment 2 bases; nucleotides outside the gene matches: 5.

J is TRBJ1-2 and V is TRBV7-2; no definite D call. Deletions cut 1 base from V and 6 bases from J, with 15 bases between. The CDR3 covers 15 residues. The germline V gene has CDR1 SGHTA and CDR2 FQGNSA. As DNA, the CDR3 is TGTGCCAGCAGCTTAGACCGGCGGAGGGAGGATGGCTACACCTTC. Translating gives CASSLDRRREDGYTF.

This clonotype was seen only a few times. The chain employs TRBV3-1 and TRBJ2-1; 13 bases line up with TRBD2. This CDR3 contains 15 residues. The V gene's germline CDR1 is LGHDT and CDR2 YNNKEL (reference sequence). With V trimmed by 4 bases and J by 6 bases, 3 bases remained unmatched. This CDR3 is CASSPRTSGGNEQFF. DNA of the CDR3: TGTGCCAGCAGCCCTAGGACTAGCGGGGGCAATGAGCAGTTCTTC.

This chain joins TRBV18 and TRBJ2-3, with 10 bases lining up with TRBD2. V lost 1 base and J lost 3; bases outside the gene matches: 4. This CDR3 is built from 16 residues. CDR1 is KGHSH, CDR2 LQKENI, per germline. This CDR3 is CASSPRLAGATDTQYF. The CDR3 region has the DNA TGTGCCAGCTCACCACGCCTAGCGGGAGCGACAGATACGCAGTATTTT.